A selection of T cell receptor beta chains follows, all from one sample in a study of human thymus T cells. Method: immunoSEQ multiplex PCR; TCRdb's copy keeps in-frame clones and lacks some. The table has about 130,000 clones, around 94% seen once; the top ten hold 0.02% to 0.03%. The specimen sequenced was thymus tissue. The receptors originated from a boy under three years old with a congenital heart defect but otherwise immunologically healthy. The CDR3 runs from the conserved cysteine through the conserved F or W. The D gene is left open where the match is weak. The size entry is marked missing in some rows and otherwise reads once, few, many or a size class.

size: .; J: TRBJ2-1; D: .; length: 12; V: TRBV29-1; DNA: TGCAGCGTTGGGGGCAGCTACAATGAGCAGTTCTTC; CDR3: CSVGGSYNEQFF
size: .; J: TRBJ1-1; D: TRBD1; length: 17; V: TRBV27; DNA: TGTGCCAGCAGTTTATCCCCGACAGGGGGCTTAAACACTGAAGCTTTCTTT; CDR3: CASSLSPTGGLNTEAFF
size: .; J: TRBJ1-4; D: TRBD1; length: 15; V: TRBV7-9; DNA: TGTGCCAGCAGCTTAGAACCCAGGGGGCGCGAAAAACTGTTTTTT; CDR3: CASSLEPRGREKLFF
size: .; J: TRBJ2-1; D: .; length: 14; V: TRBV7-2; DNA: TGTGCCAGCAGCTTAGCCCAGGTTTTGAATGAGCAGTTCTTC; CDR3: CASSLAQVLNEQFF
size: .; J: TRBJ2-2; D: TRBD2; length: 17; V: TRBV28; DNA: TGTGCCAGCAGCACCCGTCAAGCGGGGGGAGTCGCCGGGGAGCTGTTTTTT; CDR3: CASSTRQAGGVAGELFF
size: .; J: TRBJ1-6; D: .; length: 12; V: TRBV10-2; DNA: TGCGCCAGCAGTGAGTCGAGGGTGAACCTCCACTTT; CDR3: CASSESRVNLHF
size: .; J: TRBJ2-1; D: TRBD1; length: 11; V: TRBV29-1; DNA: TGCAGCGAGGGGGCGGAGGATGAGCAGTTCTTC; CDR3: CSEGAEDEQFF
size: .; J: TRBJ2-7; D: TRBD2; length: 15; V: TRBV7-2; DNA: TGTGCCAGCAGCCAGATCCTAGCGGGGGTATACGAGCAGTACTTC; CDR3: CASSQILAGVYEQYF
size: .; J: TRBJ2-7; D: .; length: 13; V: TRBV6-1; DNA: TGTGCCAGCAGTGAAGCGGGGGAAAGCGAGCAGTACTTC; CDR3: CASSEAGESEQYF
size: .; J: TRBJ1-1; D: .; length: 13; V: TRBV6-5; DNA: TGTGCCAGCAGTTACTCGACCCAAGCTGAAGCTTTCTTT; CDR3: CASSYSTQAEAFF
size: once; J: TRBJ1-1; D: TRBD1; length: 15; V: TRBV6-5; DNA: TGTGCCAGCAGCATACAGGGGGCGCGGAACACTGAAGCTTTCTTT; CDR3: CASSIQGARNTEAFF
size: .; J: TRBJ1-3; D: .; length: 13; V: TRBV7-9; DNA: TGTGCCAGCAGCTGGTCCTCTGGAAACACCATATATTTT; CDR3: CASSWSSGNTIYF
size: .; J: TRBJ2-3; D: .; length: 12; V: TRBV27; DNA: TGTGCCAGCAGGGCCCACACAGATACGCAGTATTTT; CDR3: CASRAHTDTQYF